This is a list of T cell receptor beta chains from one sample in a study of T cell responses to AZD1222 COVID-19 vaccine. Repertoires were generated with immunoSEQ multiplex PCR, while TCRdb's copy carries only in-frame clones and drops some. The sample includes fewer than 300,000 clones, over 90% of them seen just once. The source material was peripheral blood, sampled on day 0 of AZD1222 vaccination. The source of these receptors is an adult in good health. Both conserved end residues are part of each CDR3. The D gene is left open where the match is weak. A clone size is listed for some rows: how often the clone was seen (once, few, many), or a class if it is expanded.

TRBJ1-1 TRBV6-5 - - 13 TGTGCCAGCAGGGCGGGGTGGAACACTGAAGCTTTCTTT CASRAGWNTEAFF
TRBJ1-1 TRBV6-5 - - 13 TGTGCCAGCAGGGGGGTGGTGAACACTGAAGCTTTCTTT CASRGVVNTEAFF
TRBJ1-4 TRBV4-1 - - 18 TGCGCCAGCAGCCAAGATCTCAGGGAATTCTGGTTAAATGAAAAACTGTTTTTT CASSQDLREFWLNEKLFF
TRBJ2-2 TRBV19 - - 14 TGTGCCAGTAGTATTAAGCGGGACACCGGGGAGCTGTTTTTT CASSIKRDTGELFF
TRBJ1-1 TRBV19 - - 13 TGTGCCAGTAGTCCCCCGGGGTCCACGGAAGCTTTCTTT CASSPPGSTEAFF
TRBJ1-1 TRBV27 - - 13 TGTGCCAGCAGTTTTGCGGCGAACACTGAAGCTTTCTTT CASSFAANTEAFF
TRBJ1-5 TRBV19 TRBD1 once 16 TGTGCCAGTAGTATTGACGACAGGGGGTTTGTTCAGCCCCAGCATTTT CASSIDDRGFVQPQHF
TRBJ1-5 TRBV4-2 - - 15 TGTGCCAGCAGCCAATTTCCGGAGGGCAATCAGCCCCAGCATTTT CASSQFPEGNQPQHF
TRBJ2-1 TRBV18 - - 14 TGTGCCAGCTCACTTCTGAGCTCCTACAATGAGCAGTTCTTC CASSLLSSYNEQFF
TRBJ2-1 TRBV24-1 TRBD2 - 15 TGTGCCACCAGTCGAATCACCGGGACTAGCAATGAGCAGTTCTTC CATSRITGTSNEQFF
TRBJ1-2 TRBV2 - - 13 TGTGCCAGCAGTTGGACAGAGGGAAATGGCTACACCTTC CASSWTEGNGYTF
TRBJ2-7 TRBV7-2 - - 13 TGTGCCAGCCGCTCCAACGGGGTCTACGAGCAGTACTTC CASRSNGVYEQYF
TRBJ1-2 TRBV18 TRBD1 - 17 TGTGCCAGCTCACCGACACAGGGGCGGTTATCGGTGAATGGCTACACCTTC CASSPTQGRLSVNGYTF
TRBJ2-5 TRBV28 - - 13 TGTGCCAGCAAGAACGGGGGCTCGGAGACCCAGTACTTC CASKNGGSETQYF
TRBJ1-1 TRBV11-2 - once 13 TGTGCCAGCAGCCGGGACACTACAACTGAAGCTTTCTTT CASSRDTTTEAFF
TRBJ1-5 TRBV2 - - 13 TGTGCCAGCAGTGAAGGGCACAATCAGCCCCAGCATTTT CASSEGHNQPQHF
TRBJ2-1 TRBV28 TRBD1 - 13 TGTGCCAGCAGTTCGGGACAGTACAATGAGCAGTTCTTC CASSSGQYNEQFF
TRBJ1-3 TRBV29-1 - - 17 TGCAGCGTTGGCCAACTACAGACGGGGGCGGACATTGTCACCATATATTTT CSVGQLQTGADIVTIYF
TRBJ1-3 TRBV10-2 - - 12 TGCGCCAGCAGTGACCCCGCCGACACCATATATTTT CASSDPADTIYF
TRBJ1-1 TRBV5-1 - - 15 TGCGCCAGCAGCTTCGGCCCGGGACAGAACACTGAAGCTTTCTTT CASSFGPGQNTEAFF
TRBJ1-2 TRBV9 TRBD1 - 14 TGTGCCAGCAGCCCGACAGGGTCCAACTATGGCTACACCTTC CASSPTGSNYGYTF
TRBJ2-7 TRBV6-2/TRBV6-3 - - 12 TGTGCCAGCAGCCGAGATGACTACGAGCAGTACTTC CASSRDDYEQYF
TRBJ2-2 TRBV5-1 TRBD1 - 16 TGCGCCAGCAGCTGGAACGACAGGGGTGATACCGGGGAGCTGTTTTTT CASSWNDRGDTGELFF
TRBJ1-1 TRBV5-1 - - 14 TGCGCCAGCAGCTCTAAGACAGTCGAGACTGAAGCTTTCTTT CASSSKTVETEAFF
TRBJ2-3 TRBV5-4 - - 15 TGTGCCAGCAGCTTGATCGGGATGGGCACAGATACGCAGTATTTT CASSLIGMGTDTQYF
TRBJ2-1 TRBV29-1 TRBD1 once 10 TGCAGCGGGGACAGCAATGAGCAGTTCTTC CSGDSNEQFF
TRBJ2-1 TRBV5-5 - - 15 TGTGCCAGCAGCTTTCTAGGGGGCTCCTACAATGAGCAGTTCTTC CASSFLGGSYNEQFF
TRBJ1-5 TRBV28 - - 15 TGTGCCAGCAGTTTCTCCGACAGGAGCAATCAGCCCCAGCATTTT CASSFSDRSNQPQHF
TRBJ1-6 TRBV7-9 - - 13 TGTGCCAGCAGCTCCCAGCTAGGGGCACCCCTCCACTTT CASSSQLGAPLHF
TRBJ2-1 TRBV7-9 - - 15 TGTGCCAGCAGCATGGGGTGGGGGATCAAGGATGAGCAGTTCTTC CASSMGWGIKDEQFF
TRBJ1-4 TRBV4-1 - once 15 TGCGCCAGCAGCCAAAGAGGAGAGGGAAATGAAAAACTGTTTTTT CASSQRGEGNEKLFF
TRBJ1-2 TRBV7-9 - - 15 TGTGCCAGCAGCTTAATGAGGGATGCTAACTATGGCTACACCTTC CASSLMRDANYGYTF
TRBJ2-5 TRBV12-3/TRBV12-4 - - 12 TGTGCCAGCAGTTTAGGTCCACTTGCCCAGTACTTC CASSLGPLAQYF
TRBJ1-6 TRBV6-5 - - 12 TGTGCCAGCAGACGGTATAATTCACCCCTCCACTTT CASRRYNSPLHF
TRBJ2-3 TRBV11-3 - - 11 TGTGCCGGGCGCATGAGCCATACGCAGTATTTT CAGRMSHTQYF
TRBJ2-2 TRBV19 TRBD2 - 16 TGTGCCAGTAGTATTGGGCTAGCGGCGAACACCGGGGAGCTGTTTTTT CASSIGLAANTGELFF
TRBJ1-5 TRBV9 - - 14 TGTGCCAGCAGCGTAACGGCAGGGCCTCAGCCCCAGCATTTT CASSVTAGPQPQHF
TRBJ1-5 TRBV10-3 TRBD1 - 14 TGTGCCATCAGTGCTTCTACAGGGGATCAGCCCCAGCATTTT CAISASTGDQPQHF
TRBJ1-5 TRBV11-2 - once 12 TGTGCCAGCAGCTTTAACAATCAGCCCCAGCATTTT CASSFNNQPQHF
TRBJ1-2 TRBV5-4 - - 15 TGTGCCAGCAGCTTGGCCAAGGCAGGTGACTATGGCTACACCTTC CASSLAKAGDYGYTF
TRBJ2-3 TRBV5-1 - - 14 TGCGCCAGCAGCTTGACGGACCCCACAGATACGCAGTATTTT CASSLTDPTDTQYF
TRBJ2-7 TRBV7-2 TRBD2 - 15 TGTGCCAGCAGGCTACTAGCGGGAGGCCTCTACGAGCAGTACTTC CASRLLAGGLYEQYF
TRBJ1-3 TRBV10-2 TRBD1 once 15 TGCGCCAGCAGGGAAGGACAGGGCTCTGGAAACACCATATATTTT CASREGQGSGNTIYF
TRBJ2-2 TRBV7-2 - - 13 TGTGCCAGCAAGGGGTCGAACACCGGGGAGCTGTTTTTT CASKGSNTGELFF
TRBJ1-5 TRBV6-1 - - 12 TGTGCCAGCAGTGAGTTGGGACAGCCCCAGCATTTT CASSELGQPQHF
TRBJ1-4 TRBV7-9 - - 12 TGTGCCAGCAGCTTAGCTGGCAGCAAACTGTTTTTT CASSLAGSKLFF
TRBJ1-2 TRBV3-1/TRBV3-2 - once 13 TGTGCCAGCAGCCAAGATCCCGACTATGGCTACACCTTC CASSQDPDYGYTF
TRBJ1-5 TRBV11-2 - - 15 TGTGCCAGCAGCTTAGACGGGGCTCGGAATCAGCCCCAGCATTTT CASSLDGARNQPQHF
TRBJ1-1 TRBV28 - - 16 TGTGCCAGCAGTTTAGCCCCCGGGACGGCGAACACTGAAGCTTTCTTT CASSLAPGTANTEAFF
TRBJ2-4 TRBV27 - - 15 TGTGCCAGCAGCCCCCGTGGGGGGGGGCAAAACATTCAGTACTTC CASSPRGGGQNIQYF
TRBJ1-6 TRBV6-1 - - 15 TGTGCCAGCAGTTCACTTAATAGGCGAAATTCACCCCTCCACTTT CASSSLNRRNSPLHF
TRBJ1-4 TRBV5-4 TRBD1 - 14 TGTGCCAGCAGCCCCGGGACAGGGTCAGGAAAACTGTTTTTT CASSPGTGSGKLFF
TRBJ1-6 TRBV7-2 - - 21 TGTGCCAGCAGCTTAGCGGCCGCTGGGCATTCGTCATACCAATATAATTCACCCCTCCACTTT CASSLAAAGHSSYQYNSPLHF
TRBJ2-7 TRBV25-1 - - 12 TGTGCCAGCAGGGGTATGGGTTACGAGCAGTACTTC CASRGMGYEQYF
TRBJ1-3 TRBV11-3 - once 16 TGTGCCAGCAGCTTAGATGCCCCAGACACTGGAAACACCATATATTTT CASSLDAPDTGNTIYF
TRBJ1-1 TRBV5-1 - - 13 TGCGCCAGCAGCTTGCGAGAGGGGCCTGAAGCTTTCTTT CASSLREGPEAFF
TRBJ1-2 TRBV20-1 - - 11 TGCAGTGCCCCGCGGGGGTACGGCTACACCTTC CSAPRGYGYTF
TRBJ1-4 TRBV19 - - 14 TGTGCCAGTACCCCGAAGGGGCTTGATGAAAAACTGTTTTTT CASTPKGLDEKLFF